The rows below give T cell receptor beta chains drawn from one sample of a study of shared clonotypes between healthy human individuals. The method was immunoSEQ multiplex PCR; TCRdb's version includes in-frame clones alone and lacks a portion of them. The top ten clones hold 24% of a sample with hundreds of thousands of clones, approximately 92% of them seen once. Material for sequencing was naive CD8+ T cells sorted from blood. Receptors were obtained from a man aged 30 to 45 in good health. CDR3s include the opening cysteine and the closing phenylalanine or tryptophan. Each record gives: CDR3 protein, CDR3 DNA, CDR3 length, V gene, D gene, clone size, J gene. The D gene is left open where the match is weak. The listing skips clone size in some rows; elsewhere it reads once, few, many or a size class.

CASSLAWAGDSYNEQFF	TGTGCCAGCAGCTTAGCATGGGCGGGGGACTCCTACAATGAGCAGTTCTTC	17	TRBV7-6	TRBD2	NA	TRBJ2-1
CASSPLVFRTSRAVEETQYF	TGTGCCAGCAGTCCATTGGTCTTCAGGACTAGTCGGGCAGTGGAAGAGACCCAGTACTTC	20	TRBV27	TRBD2	NA	TRBJ2-5
CASSASGTVYEQYF	TGTGCCAGCAGCGCCTCCGGGACAGTCTACGAGCAGTACTTC	14	TRBV11-2	TRBD1	NA	TRBJ2-7
CASSVRPNTEAFF	TGCGCCAGCAGTGTCAGACCTAACACTGAAGCTTTCTTT	13	TRBV10-1	NA	NA	TRBJ1-1
CASSATSGTYEQYF	TGTGCCAGCAGCGCAACTAGCGGAACCTACGAGCAGTACTTC	14	TRBV7-9	TRBD2	NA	TRBJ2-7
CASSSRDETQYF	TGTGCCAGCAGCAGCAGGGACGAGACCCAGTACTTC	12	TRBV28	NA	NA	TRBJ2-5
CASSLGGGQDKYF	TGTGCCAGCAGCTTGGGAGGGGGACAGGACAAGTATTTT	13	TRBV7-9	NA	NA	TRBJ2-3
CASSAATRVAGELFF	TGTGCCAGCAGCGCTGCGACTAGAGTGGCCGGGGAGCTGTTTTTT	15	TRBV5-6	NA	NA	TRBJ2-2
CAVRSNYEQYF	TGTGCCGTCCGGAGCAACTACGAGCAGTACTTC	11	TRBV10-3	NA	few	TRBJ2-7
CASSSPSSGEGNEQFF	TGTGCCAGCAGCTCCCCGTCATCGGGGGAAGGGAATGAGCAGTTCTTC	16	TRBV5-6	NA	NA	TRBJ2-1
CASSLTGTGAPYNEQFF	TGTGCCAGCAGCCTAACAGGGACAGGGGCCCCATACAATGAGCAGTTCTTC	17	TRBV7-9	TRBD1	NA	TRBJ2-1
CASSLGDNEQFF	TGTGCCAGCAGCCTCGGGGATAATGAGCAGTTCTTC	12	TRBV7-9	NA	NA	TRBJ2-1
CAWSQGAGDNQPQHF	TGTGCCTGGTCACAGGGGGCTGGAGACAATCAGCCCCAGCATTTT	15	TRBV30	TRBD1	NA	TRBJ1-5
CASSLAVAGPNEQFF	TGCGCCAGCAGCTTGGCAGTAGCGGGACCCAATGAGCAGTTCTTC	15	TRBV5-1	TRBD2	NA	TRBJ2-1